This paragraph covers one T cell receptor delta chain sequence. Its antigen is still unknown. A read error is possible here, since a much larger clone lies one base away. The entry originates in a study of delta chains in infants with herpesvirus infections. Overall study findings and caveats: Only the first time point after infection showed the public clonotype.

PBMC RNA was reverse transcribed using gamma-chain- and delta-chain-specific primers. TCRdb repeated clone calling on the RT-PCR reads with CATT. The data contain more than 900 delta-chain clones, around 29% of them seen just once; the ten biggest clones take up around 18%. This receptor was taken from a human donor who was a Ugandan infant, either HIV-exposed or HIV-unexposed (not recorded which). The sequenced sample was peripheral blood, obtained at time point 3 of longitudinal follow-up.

CDR3 DNA sequence: TGTGCTCTTGGGGAACTCTACGAGAGGGGGGATTGCCTTCCAAAGTACACCGATAAACTCATCTTT. The encoded protein is CALGELYERGDCLPKYTDKLIF. The chain recombines TRDV1 with TRDJ1; weak D call: TRDD3 (7 bases). Germline V lookup: CDR1 TSWWSYY, CDR2 QGS. The length of the CDR3 is 22 residues. Trimming shortened V by 0 bases and J by 0 bases, and 29 bases separated the two germline ends.